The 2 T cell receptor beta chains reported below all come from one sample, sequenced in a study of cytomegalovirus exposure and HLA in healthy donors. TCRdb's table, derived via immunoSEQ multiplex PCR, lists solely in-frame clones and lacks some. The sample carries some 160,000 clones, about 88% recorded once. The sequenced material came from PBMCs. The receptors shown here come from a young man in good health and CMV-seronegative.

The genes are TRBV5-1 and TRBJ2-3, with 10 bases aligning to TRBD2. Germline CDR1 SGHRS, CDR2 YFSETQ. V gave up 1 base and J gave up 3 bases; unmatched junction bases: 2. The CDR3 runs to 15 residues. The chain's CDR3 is CASSLRGLATDTQYF. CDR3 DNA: TGCGCCAGCAGCTTGCGGGGACTAGCGACAGATACGCAGTATTTT.

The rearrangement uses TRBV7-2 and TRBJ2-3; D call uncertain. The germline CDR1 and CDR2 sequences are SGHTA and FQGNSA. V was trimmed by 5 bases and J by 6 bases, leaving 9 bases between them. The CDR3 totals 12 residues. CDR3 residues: CASSPTADTQYF. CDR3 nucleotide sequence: TGTGCCAGCAGCCCGACTGCGGATACGCAGTATTTT.